A single T cell receptor (beta chain) is shown here with its context. Antigen: not known. This sample is drawn from a study of CD8+ T cells in alopecia areata. Regarding the study as a whole: Normal skin's resident alphabeta T cells are sequenced alongside lesional scalp T cells.

This CDR3 has 16 amino acids. V lost 2 bases and J lost 8, with 19 bases in between. CDR1 is SNHLY and CDR2 is FYNNEI in the germline V gene. Extracted RNA was reverse transcribed, and the resulting cDNA served as sequencing template. Only in-frame clones appear in the TCRdb table, and some are missing; sequencing was by immunoSEQ multiplex PCR. Of 150,000 to 200,000 clones listed, 50% to 60% were seen once; the top ten hold 14% to 15%. The gene calls are TRBV2 and TRBJ2-1, with D perhaps TRBD2 (6 bases). The sequencing here drew on CD4+ T cells sorted from blood, taken at week 0. This TCR came from a human donor with alopecia areata. In DNA form, the CDR3 reads TGTGCCAGCAGTGAACTTGTTAGCGGAACGGTCCATGAGCAGTTCTTC. The encoded protein is CASSELVSGTVHEQFF.